One and the same sample provided the 32 T cell receptor beta chains below, sequenced in a study of T-cell reconstitution after alpha-beta-depleted transplantation in children (dated by TCRdb to the mid-2010s). The receptor library was made with PCR. The reads were generated on an Illumina HiSeq 2500. TCR libraries were prepared with molecular barcoding, using unique molecular identifiers to normalize TCRbeta repertoire quantification. TCRdb trimmed the raw reads at Q25, called clones with MiXCR and kept productive beta chains. Duplicate CDR3 protein sequences are folded into a single record with the most common DNA and genes. This sample holds some 290,000 distinct CDR3 sequences; more than 9% were observed only once. The top ten constitute over 9% of the sample. Sequenced material: PBMCs from the stem cell graft donor, taken from the stem cell graft. The receptors stem from a human donor who donated a stem cell graft to a child with SCID.

This clonotype was seen a handful of times. The chain combines TRBV20-1 with TRBJ1-1; 7 nucleotides match TRBD1. Looked up from germline, CDR1 is DFQATT and CDR2 is SNEGSKA (reference sequence). J lost 4 bases, V lost 3 bases, and 14 bases had no gene match. The CDR3 sequence is 16 residues long. DNA for the CDR3: TGCAGTGCTAGGATAAGGGGGCAACAGGTTTTCACTGAAGCTTTCTTT. Translation: CSARIRGQQVFTEAFF.

This clonotype was detected many times. The chain links TRBV24-1 to TRBJ2-3; D not resolved. Germline assignment: CDR1 KGHDR and CDR2 SFDVKD. This CDR3 has 16 amino acids. V was trimmed by 2 bases and J by 0 bases, leaving 11 bases between them. The CDR3 nucleotides are TGTGCCACCAGTGATTCTAGGACGGAGAGCACAGATACGCAGTATTTT. It encodes CATSDSRTESTDTQYF.

This clonotype was seen only a few times. The gene calls are TRBV10-3 and TRBJ2-1; perhaps TRBD2 as D (5 bases). This CDR3 spans 19 amino acids. CDR1 ENHRY and CDR2 SYGVKD come from the germline V gene. The germline V and J ends were trimmed by 0 bases and 0 bases, with 18 bases remaining between them. The CDR3 region has the DNA TGTGCCATCAGTGAGTCGATATCAAGGGTTGGGAGCTCCTACAATGAGCAGTTCTTC. Its translation: CAISESISRVGSSYNEQFF.

This clonotype was counted between two and nine times. V and J are TRBV12-3 or TRBV12-4 and TRBJ1-2, with TRBD1 matching 7 bases. V trimming: 5 bases; J trimming: 5 bases; junction bases outside the gene matches: 11. This CDR3 contains 15 residues. The CDR3 loop reads CASSPQGGTGYGYTF. The CDR3 nucleotides read TGTGCCAGCAGTCCCCAGGGGGGGACGGGATATGGCTACACCTTC.

This clonotype was seen a handful of times. V usage is TRBV5-1 and J usage is TRBJ1-5, with a tentative D call TRBD1 (5 bases). V lost 0 bases and J lost 8, with 15 bases in between. Germline lookup yields CDR1 SGHRS and CDR2 YFSETQ. The length of the CDR3 is 15 residues. CDR3: CASSLDDSLAKPQHF. DNA for the CDR3: TGCGCCAGCAGCTTGGACGACAGCCTCGCTAAGCCCCAGCATTTT.

The chain is built from TRBV20-1 and TRBJ2-7; D is ambiguous. The germline V gene encodes CDR1 DFQATT and CDR2 SNEGSKA (reference sequence). The CDR3 spans 11 residues. Trimming took off 6 bases at V and 0 bases at J, with 6 bases between the two ends. This CDR3 is CSARISYEQYF. CDR3 coding DNA: TGCAGTGCCCGGATCTCCTACGAGCAGTACTTC.

The chain uses TRBV9 and TRBJ1-3; no definite D call. CDR1 is SGDLS and CDR2 is YYNGEE in the germline V gene. CDR3 length: 14 residues. V was trimmed by 0 bases and J by 2 bases, leaving 6 bases between them. The CDR3 spells CASSVEVTGNTIYF. In nucleotides, the CDR3 is TGTGCCAGCAGCGTAGAGGTGACTGGAAACACCATATATTTT.

This clonotype was detected a few times. The rearrangement uses TRBV5-1 and TRBJ2-1; maybe TRBD2 (7 bases). This CDR3 is built from 15 residues. The V gene lost 4 bases and the J gene lost 8 bases, with 19 bases spanning the gap. CDR1 is SGHRS, CDR2 YFSETQ, per germline. Here the CDR3 reads CASSPFAGADDEQFF. CDR3 nucleotides: TGCGCCAGCAGCCCTTTTGCGGGGGCGGACGATGAGCAGTTCTTC.

The sample holds many counts of this clonotype. The chain joins TRBV5-1 to TRBJ2-2, with D maybe TRBD2 (5 bases). With 4 bases removed from V and 7 bases from J, the gap between germline ends came to 14 bases. The CDR3 extends over 14 amino acids. Germline-derived CDR1 and CDR2 are SGHRS and YFSETQ. In DNA, the CDR3 is TGCGCCAGCAGCCCCCCGAATGGAGGCGGGGAGCTGTTTTTT. It yields the protein CASSPPNGGGELFF.

The gene calls are TRBV12-3 or TRBV12-4 and TRBJ2-1, with D possibly being TRBD1 (6 bases). This CDR3 is 15 amino acids long. V lost 2 bases and J lost 5, with 13 bases in between. CDR3 amino acids: CASSLRTEPDNEQFF. The CDR3 nucleotides are TGTGCCAGCAGTTTAAGGACAGAGCCAGACAATGAGCAGTTCTTC.

The chain couples TRBV12-3 or TRBV12-4 to TRBJ2-7; 8 bases line up with TRBD1. J was trimmed by 4 bases and V by 2 bases; bases with no gene match: 16. The CDR3 is 18 amino acids. This CDR3 is CASSLRKDLGQGWYEQYF. CDR3 nucleotides: TGTGCCAGCAGTTTAAGGAAGGACTTAGGACAGGGTTGGTACGAGCAGTACTTC.

This clonotype occurred many times. The chain employs TRBV20-1 and TRBJ1-1; weak D call: TRBD1 (5 bases). Between the trimmed V and J ends, which lost 0 bases and 10 bases, there was a span of 15 bases. Germline-derived CDR1 and CDR2 are DFQATT and SNEGSKA (reference sequence). This CDR3 region has 13 residues. The CDR3 DNA sequence: TGCAGTGCTAGAGATCGGGGACCCTCTGGAGCTTTCTTT. It specifies CSARDRGPSGAFF.

The rearrangement links TRBV4-1 to TRBJ2-7; D gene uncertain. The CDR3 is 15 residues long. V was cut by 0 bases and J by 5 bases, with 14 bases left in between. Germline lookup yields CDR1 MGHRA and CDR2 YSYEKL. The CDR3: CASSQDPTPPDEQYF. The CDR3 DNA sequence: TGCGCCAGCAGCCAAGATCCCACTCCCCCGGACGAGCAGTACTTC.

In its sample, this clonotype was seen many times. This chain uses TRBV12-3 or TRBV12-4 with TRBJ1-5, with 10 positions matching TRBD1. This CDR3 region has 18 residues. J lost 0 bases, V lost 5 bases, and 10 bases had no gene match. For the CDR3, the DNA is TGTGCCAGCAGTCCGCGGGACAGGGGTAGCTATAGCAATCAGCCCCAGCATTTT. Translated: CASSPRDRGSYSNQPQHF.

Only a few counts were recorded for this clonotype. This chain uses TRBV10-3 with TRBJ2-5, with D unclear. The CDR3 loop spans 13 amino acids. The germline gives CDR1 ENHRY, CDR2 SYGVKD. Deletions cut 3 bases from V and 7 bases from J, with 12 bases between. The CDR3 here is CAISDGTLRTQYF. The CDR3 nucleotides read TGTGCCATCAGTGATGGCACTCTTCGGACCCAGTACTTC.

This clonotype was found a few times. The chain is built from TRBV5-1 and TRBJ1-4, with TRBD1 matching over 7 bases. V trimming: 3 bases; J trimming: 8 bases; junction bases outside the gene matches: 13. This CDR3 has 16 amino acids. CDR1 SGHRS and CDR2 YFSETQ come from the germline V gene. CDR3 sequence (DNA): TGCGCCAGCAGCTCTCACCGACAGGGCGTGGGGGAAAAACTGTTTTTT. The encoded protein is CASSSHRQGVGEKLFF. The full variable domain, rest sourced from reference TRBV5-1 and TRBJ1-4, is KAGVTQTPRYLIKTRGQQVTLSCSPISGHRSVSWYQQTPGQGLQFLFEYFSETQRNKGNFPGRFSGRQFSNSRSEMNVSTLELGDSALYLCASSSHRQGVGEKLFFGSGTQLSVL.

J is TRBJ1-1 and V is TRBV2, with no clear D. This CDR3 comprises 14 residues. Germline CDR1 SNHLY, CDR2 FYNNEI. V was pared by 7 bases and J by 1 base, with 13 bases between. CDR3 amino acids: CASTLGSTNTEAFF. CDR3 nucleotide sequence: TGTGCCAGCACCCTCGGTTCGACGAACACTGAAGCTTTCTTT.

This clonotype has ten or more counts. At one boundary the junction diverges from the germline segment, which might be a read error. This chain joins TRBV7-7 and TRBJ2-1, with 8 bases aligning to TRBD1. The germline gives CDR1 SSHAT, CDR2 FNYEAQ (reference sequence). The CDR3 is made up of 16 amino acids. Here the CDR3 DNA reads TGTGCTAGCAGCCGAGCCCAGGGGGCCCCCTACAATGAGCAGTTCTTC. Translated, it gives CASSRAQGAPYNEQFF.

The V call is TRBV10-2, the J call TRBJ2-5, with 12 bases fitting TRBD1. CDR3 size: 15 residues. With 5 bases clipped from V and 4 bases from J, the junction kept 5 bases outside the gene matches. CDR1 is WSHSY, CDR2 SAAADI, per germline. In nucleotides, the CDR3 is TGCGCCAGCAGTACGGGACAGGGGGCAGGAGAGACCCAGTACTTC. Its translation: CASSTGQGAGETQYF.

The rearrangement joins TRBV2 to TRBJ1-4; D is perhaps TRBD1 (6 bases). The germline gives CDR1 SNHLY, CDR2 FYNNEI. V was shortened by 1 base and J by 8 bases, with 14 bases between the two germline ends. This CDR3 is 15 amino acids long. CDR3 in amino acids: CASSEGAGTFEKLFF. DNA for the CDR3: TGTGCCAGCAGTGAAGGGGCCGGGACATTCGAAAAACTGTTTTTT.

There are a few counts of this clonotype. The V and J genes are TRBV18 and TRBJ2-1; 14 bases map to TRBD2. The V segment lost 6 bases and the J segment 6 bases; nucleotides outside the gene matches: 7. CDR3 length equals 16 residues. Germline lookup yields CDR1 KGHSH and CDR2 LQKENI. The CDR3 loop reads CASSTTGTSGGNEQFF. Here the CDR3 DNA reads TGTGCCAGCTCTACCACCGGGACTAGCGGGGGCAATGAGCAGTTCTTC.

This clonotype appeared a few times. The chain uses TRBV20-1 and TRBJ2-7; 12 positions agree with TRBD2. CDR1 is DFQATT, CDR2 SNEGSKA, per germline (reference sequence). Losses at the gene ends were 1 base for V and 1 base for J; bases not matched to a gene: 5. This CDR3 has 16 amino acids. This CDR3 reads CSARGLAGDKSYEQYF. Written as DNA, the CDR3 is TGCAGTGCTAGAGGACTAGCGGGGGATAAATCCTACGAGCAGTACTTC.

This clonotype was recorded a few times. J is TRBJ2-7 and V is TRBV20-1; D may be TRBD2 (5 bases). V lost 2 bases and J lost 3, with 20 bases in between. This CDR3 spans 16 amino acids. Looked up from germline, CDR1 is DFQATT and CDR2 is SNEGSKA (reference sequence). The CDR3: CSARQNLGLDYYEQYF. The DNA for the CDR3 is TGCAGTGCTAGACAAAACCTTGGACTTGATTACTACGAGCAGTACTTC.

This clonotype appeared many times. The gene calls are TRBV7-9 and TRBJ2-4, with D perhaps assigned TRBD1 or TRBD2 (5 bases each). The V and J ends lost 5 bases and 0 bases respectively, with 11 bases between them. CDR3 length: 15 residues. Per germline, CDR1 SEHNR and CDR2 FQNEAQ (reference sequence). CDR3 nucleotide sequence: TGTGCCAGCAGCCCAGGGACGTCAGCCAAAAACATTCAGTACTTC. Translated: CASSPGTSAKNIQYF.

This clonotype was seen a few times. The rearrangement uses TRBV5-6 and TRBJ2-1; D is perhaps TRBD2 (5 bases). The V end was cut by 0 bases, the J end by 5 bases, with 12 bases between. The germline V gene encodes CDR1 SGHDT and CDR2 YYEEEE. This CDR3 comprises 15 residues. CDR3 nucleotides: TGTGCCAGCAGCTTGGTTTTTAGCGTGGACAATGAGCAGTTCTTC. This codes for CASSLVFSVDNEQFF.

This chain uses TRBV20-1 with TRBJ1-5; D might be TRBD1 (6 bases). This CDR3 is built from 16 residues. V was shortened by 3 bases and J by 0 bases, with 15 bases between the two germline ends. CDR1 and CDR2 (germline): DFQATT, SNEGSKA (reference sequence). In DNA, the CDR3 is TGCAGTGCTAGTACTCGGGGGGCACATAGCAATCAGCCCCAGCATTTT. Translated, it gives CSASTRGAHSNQPQHF.

The sample holds one count of this clonotype. The chain joins TRBV7-2 to TRBJ2-1; D perhaps matches TRBD2 (5 bases). This CDR3 is built from 13 residues. Trimming stripped 5 bases from V and 4 bases from J, with 9 bases between. Germline assignment: CDR1 SGHTA and CDR2 FQGNSA. CDR3 DNA sequence: TGTGCCAGCAGCCCCGGGATTTACAATGAGCAGTTCTTC. Amino acid sequence: CASSPGIYNEQFF.

This clonotype showed up just a few times. The chain links TRBV20-1 to TRBJ2-1, with D tentatively TRBD2 (6 bases). Germline V gives CDR1 DFQATT, CDR2 SNEGSKA (reference sequence). This CDR3 is 15 amino acids long. V was shortened by 2 bases and J by 10 bases, with 21 bases between the two germline ends. The DNA of the CDR3 is TGCAGTGCTAGATTGGGGCTAGCGCCAACCCCAGAGCAGTTCTTC. Translation: CSARLGLAPTPEQFF.

This clonotype has just a few counts. The chain joins TRBV20-1 to TRBJ2-7, with a weak D call TRBD1 (6 bases). CDR3 length: 17 residues. Trimming removed 0 bases from V and 0 bases from J, with 18 bases in between. From germline, CDR1 is DFQATT and CDR2 SNEGSKA (reference sequence). This CDR3 is CSARDMTSPQGSYEQYF. The CDR3 DNA reads TGCAGTGCTAGAGATATGACCTCCCCACAGGGCTCCTACGAGCAGTACTTC.

The rearrangement joins TRBV5-1 to TRBJ2-3; TRBD2 agrees at 11 bases. The CDR3 covers 16 residues. Losses at the gene ends were 6 bases for V and 0 bases for J; bases not matched to a gene: 6. Germline V gene data show CDR1 as SGHRS and CDR2 as YFSETQ. The CDR3 is CASTNLAGGSTDTQYF. CDR3 nucleotide sequence: TGCGCCAGCACCAATCTAGCGGGGGGCAGCACAGATACGCAGTATTTT.

In this sample, this clonotype turned up many times. J is TRBJ2-1 and V is TRBV14, with TRBD1 identical over 8 bases. The CDR3 is made up of 15 amino acids. After removal of 4 bases from V and 6 bases from J, the junction contained 8 bases not matched to a gene. CDR1 and CDR2 from the germline V gene are SGHDN and FVKESK. This chain's CDR3 is CASSPTGGTSNEQFF. CDR3 in DNA: TGTGCCAGCAGCCCCACAGGGGGTACGAGCAATGAGCAGTTCTTC.

At least ten counts were recorded for this clonotype. DNA for the CDR3: TGTGCCAGCAGGAGGACAGGCCTCAATCAGCCCCAGCATTTT. It is translated as CASRRTGLNQPQHF. The chain joins TRBV12-3 or TRBV12-4 to TRBJ1-5; 7 nucleotides align to TRBD1. Trimming cost V 6 bases and J 3 bases; bases outside gene matches: 5. CDR3 size: 14 residues.